The 16 T cell receptor beta chains below all came from one sample that was sequenced in a study of beta chain features in type 1 diabetes. Since all of the isolated RNA was reverse transcribed, expressed TCRB transcripts were what got sequenced. The protocol was immunoSEQ multiplex PCR, while the TCRdb copy is restricted to in-frame clones and leaves out a portion. The profile shows some 270,000 clones, 8% of them singletons. Sequencing was done on a sample of central memory CD4+ T cells from blood. All receptors come from a woman under 30 in good health.

The CDR3 DNA is TGTGCCTGGAGTAGCTCTCGGACGTTCCGCTCTGGAAACACCATATATTTT. The encoded protein is CAWSSSRTFRSGNTIYF. J is TRBJ1-3 and V is TRBV30; D call uncertain. The V and J ends lost 2 bases and 0 bases respectively, with 17 bases between them. Germline CDR1 GTSNPN, CDR2 SVGIG (reference sequence). CDR3 length: 17 residues.

The sample holds many counts of this clone. This specimen includes other DNA sequences encoding the same CDR3. This chain uses TRBV19 with TRBJ2-2; TRBD1 agrees at 7 bases. In germline, CDR1 is LNHDA, CDR2 SQIVND (reference sequence). V lost 6 bases to trimming and J lost 0 bases; unmatched junction nucleotides: 1. This CDR3 region has 14 residues. The DNA of the CDR3 is TGTGCCAGTAGGGGACAGTCGAACACCGGGGAGCTGTTTTTT. Translation: CASRGQSNTGELFF.

This clone was recorded many times. The V gene is TRBV7-2, the J gene TRBJ2-7, with 8 bases fitting TRBD1. CDR1 SGHTA and CDR2 FQGNSA come from the germline V gene. This CDR3 contains 15 residues. The V and J ends lost 0 bases and 7 bases, in that order; junction bases with no gene match: 8. The DNA of the CDR3 is TGTGCCAGCAGCTTAGCCTGGACAGGGATGAGGGAGCAGTACTTC. Amino acids: CASSLAWTGMREQYF.

This clone has just a few counts. CDR3 in DNA: TGTGCCAAACGGACTTCCAACACCGGGGAGCTGTTTTTT. Protein product: CAKRTSNTGELFF. This chain links TRBV2 with TRBJ2-2, with D perhaps TRBD2 (5 bases). The CDR3 has 13 residues. Germline V gives CDR1 SNHLY, CDR2 FYNNEI. V shed 10 bases and J shed 2 bases, with 11 bases lying between them. The full variable domain, with the rest looked up from reference TRBV2 and TRBJ2-2, is EPEVTQTPSHQVTQMGQEVILRCVPISNHLYFYWYRQILGQKVEFLVSFYNNEISEKSEIFDDQFSVERPDGSNFTLKIRSTKLEDSAMYFCAKRTSNTGELFFGEGSRLTVL.

Only a few counts were recorded for this clone. Different DNA sequences within this sample yield the same CDR3. The chain links TRBV7-2 to TRBJ2-3; D is perhaps TRBD1 (5 bases). The germline V gene encodes CDR1 SGHTA and CDR2 FQGNSA. Trimming pared 1 base from V and 1 base from J, leaving 6 bases between. There are 14 residues in the CDR3. This chain's CDR3 is CASSLDRRTDTQYF. CDR3 in DNA: TGTGCCAGCAGCTTAGACAGGCGCACAGATACGCAGTATTTT.

J is TRBJ2-7 and V is TRBV5-4; D possibly corresponds to TRBD1 (5 bases). Trimming left V 3 bases short and J 12 bases short, with 19 bases between. CDR1 is SGHNT, CDR2 YYREEE, per germline (reference sequence). The CDR3 has 13 amino acids. CDR3 DNA sequence: TGTGCCAGCAGCTCGGAGCCAAGGGGAACGGCGTACTTC. Its protein product is CASSSEPRGTAYF.

The rearrangement links TRBV2 to TRBJ1-2; no clear D. The CDR3 loop spans 13 amino acids. Germline assignment: CDR1 SNHLY and CDR2 FYNNEI. V shed 7 bases and J shed 4 bases, with 13 bases lying between them. In nucleotides, the CDR3 is TGTGCCAGCAATGGCAGTCCTGCCTATGGCTACACCTTC. This codes for CASNGSPAYGYTF.

This clone was observed once. The J gene is TRBJ2-3, the V gene TRBV5-1, with 7 bases that match TRBD1. Germline CDR1 is SGHRS and CDR2 is YFSETQ. This CDR3 is built from 15 residues. V shed 1 base, J shed 2 bases, and the junction held 4 bases outside the gene matches. CDR3 nucleotides: TGCGCCAGCAGCTTGTTGGGGACAGACACAGATACGCAGTATTTT. Translated, it gives CASSLLGTDTDTQYF.

V gene TRBV5-6 combines with J gene TRBJ2-5; 8 positions agree with TRBD2. The CDR3 contains 16 residues. Germline V gene lookup returns CDR1 SGHDT and CDR2 YYEEEE. The V gene end was trimmed by 4 bases and the J gene end by 5 bases; junction bases not matched to a gene: 13. DNA of the CDR3: TGTGCCAGCAGCGCTCCGGGACTAGAGTCAGGGGAGACCCAGTACTTC. This encodes CASSAPGLESGETQYF.

The chain couples TRBV18 to TRBJ2-7; TRBD1 aligns across 9 bases. Germline V CDR1 and CDR2: KGHSH, LQKENI. Trimming at V came to 6 bases and at J to 1 base, leaving 7 bases not matched to a gene. This CDR3 contains 15 residues. CDR3 bases: TGTGCCAGCTCTCTTGACAGGGGGGTGTCCTACGAGCAGTACGTC. It is translated as CASSLDRGVSYEQYV.

The chain has TRBV27 and TRBJ2-1, with 10 bases lining up with TRBD2. V was clipped by 5 bases and J by 5 bases; unmatched bases: 15. Germline V CDR1 and CDR2: MNHEY, SMNVEV (reference sequence). The CDR3 is made up of 18 amino acids. CDR3 loop: CASSPSAGGPGWHNEQFF. The CDR3 DNA reads as TGTGCCAGCAGTCCCTCAGCGGGAGGGCCGGGTTGGCACAATGAGCAGTTCTTC.

This clone was observed a handful of times. The J gene is TRBJ2-1, the V gene TRBV7-2, with D maybe TRBD2 (6 bases). Germline CDR1 is SGHTA and CDR2 is FQGNSA. The CDR3 covers 16 residues. Trimming left V 5 bases short and J 0 bases short, with 14 bases between. The CDR3 nucleotides read TGTGCCAGCAGCCTTACCATGGGGGGCTCCTACAATGAGCAGTTCTTC. Amino acid sequence: CASSLTMGGSYNEQFF.

The table lists this clone with a few counts. The DNA for the CDR3 is TGTGCCAGCAGTCACACCAGGACTAGCGGGAGCAATGAGCAGTTCTTC. Amino acids: CASSHTRTSGSNEQFF. The rearrangement links TRBV6-6 to TRBJ2-1; TRBD2 matches 13 bases. J gave up 6 bases and V 5 bases, and 7 bases lay outside the gene matches. This CDR3 spans 16 amino acids. Germline V gene data show CDR1 as MNHNY and CDR2 as SVGAGI (reference sequence).

V and J are TRBV11-2 and TRBJ2-7, with 7 nucleotides matching TRBD2. The CDR3 length is 14 residues. Looked up from germline, CDR1 is SGHAT and CDR2 is FQNNGV. Trimming cost V 3 bases and J 5 bases; bases outside gene matches: 7. This CDR3 is CASSLGGTINEQYF. CDR3 DNA: TGTGCCAGCAGCTTGGGAGGGACGATCAACGAGCAGTACTTC.

This chain connects TRBV7-8 to TRBJ2-7; possible D gene TRBD1, 6 bases. The CDR3 has 14 residues. Between the trimmed V and J ends, which lost 2 bases and 4 bases, there was a span of 12 bases. The germline V gene encodes CDR1 SGHVS and CDR2 FQNEAQ. CDR3 in DNA: TGTGCCAGCAGCTTATGGGGGCAGATATACGAGCAGTACTTC. Its translation: CASSLWGQIYEQYF.

This clone was detected only a few times. This chain joins TRBV29-1 and TRBJ2-3; 7 nucleotides match TRBD1. The CDR3 spans 13 residues. In germline, CDR1 is SQVTM, CDR2 ANQGSEA. With 4 bases clipped from V and 5 bases from J, the junction kept 6 bases outside the gene matches. In nucleotides, the CDR3 is TGCAGCGTTGCCGACAGGGTGGGAGATACGCAGTATTTT. This encodes CSVADRVGDTQYF.